Listed here are 27 T cell receptor beta chains from one sample, sequenced in a study of lymphopenia after photon versus proton radiotherapy. TCRdb's table, derived via immunoSEQ multiplex PCR, lists solely in-frame clones and lacks some. Found here are tens of thousands of clones, approximately 91% of them singletons; the top ten hold 7.5% to 9.5%. The sequences come from peripheral blood, collected from a patient treated with proton-based radiotherapy. The receptor source for this set is a woman aged 65 to 85 with pancreatic cancer. Some clones in this sample may be carry-over from other donors' samples.

V usage is TRBV9 and J usage is TRBJ2-7, with TRBD2 identical over 10 bases. The CDR3 is made up of 15 amino acids. The V gene's germline CDR1 is SGDLS and CDR2 YYNGEE. V was clipped by 0 bases and J by 3 bases; unmatched bases: 3. The CDR3 sequence: CASSVASSGSYEQYF. The CDR3 nucleotides read TGTGCCAGCAGCGTAGCGTCTAGCGGGAGCTACGAGCAGTACTTC.

The chain uses TRBV5-6 and TRBJ1-3, with D possibly matching TRBD1 (6 bases). Germline CDR1 reads SGHDT; CDR2 reads YYEEEE. V was cut by 4 bases and J by 3 bases, with 11 bases left in between. CDR3 length: 14 amino acids. The chain's CDR3 is CASSGTGFGNTIYF. As DNA, the CDR3 is TGTGCCAGCAGCGGAACAGGGTTTGGAAACACCATATATTTT.

This sequence joins TRBV6-1 and TRBJ1-1, with D unresolved. Trimming removed 10 bases at V and 3 bases at J, with 15 bases between. Germline CDR1 and CDR2: MNHNS and SASEGT. The CDR3 runs 13 residues. This CDR3 is CATRMSKDTEAFF. CDR3 DNA: TGTGCCACCCGAATGAGTAAGGACACTGAAGCTTTCTTT.

This chain uses TRBV27 with TRBJ1-5; 8 nucleotides line up with TRBD1. The CDR3 loop spans 14 amino acids. In germline, CDR1 is MNHEY, CDR2 SMNVEV (reference sequence). With 5 bases clipped from V and 7 bases from J, the junction kept 7 bases outside the gene matches. Written as DNA, the CDR3 is TGTGCCAGCAGTCCCCGGACAGGGCAGCAGCCCCAGCATTTT. As protein: CASSPRTGQQPQHF.

V is TRBV10-2 and J is TRBJ2-3; D is uncertain. The CDR3 consists of 13 residues. Germline CDR1 reads WSHSY; CDR2 reads SAAADI. The ends were cut back, 2 bases at V and 4 bases at J, with 7 bases in the middle. The CDR3 is CASSEGLPDTQYF. CDR3 nucleotides: TGCGCCAGCAGTGAGGGGCTCCCAGATACGCAGTATTTT.

The chain joins TRBV5-4 to TRBJ1-2, with 11 bases identical to TRBD1. Germline CDR1 reads SGHNT; CDR2 reads YYREEE (reference sequence). The J segment lost 6 bases and the V segment lost 4 bases, leaving 2 bases of the junction unmatched. CDR3 length: 13 residues. CDR3 in amino acids: CASSRTGGNGYTF. CDR3 DNA sequence: TGTGCCAGCAGCAGGACAGGGGGCAATGGCTACACCTTC.

This chain links TRBV6-6 with TRBJ2-3; perhaps TRBD2 as D (6 bases). The germline V gene has CDR1 MNHNY and CDR2 SVGAGI (reference sequence). V shed 6 bases and J shed 0 bases, with 13 bases lying between them. The CDR3 runs to 15 residues. The CDR3 DNA reads as TGTGCCAGCAGATTAAGGAGCGGGAGCACAGATACGCAGTATTTT. This codes for CASRLRSGSTDTQYF.

The chain uses TRBV28 and TRBJ1-1; D not resolved. V was trimmed by 1 base and J by 3 bases, leaving 0 bases between them. In germline, CDR1 is MDHEN, CDR2 SYDVKM. This CDR3 region has 11 residues. The CDR3 loop reads CASSLYTEAFF. The CDR3 bases are TGTGCCAGCAGTTTATACACTGAAGCTTTCTTT.

This chain joins TRBV18 and TRBJ2-1; 7 bases fit TRBD1. The V segment lost 5 bases and the J segment 0 bases; nucleotides outside the gene matches: 4. This CDR3 region has 15 residues. Germline lookup yields CDR1 KGHSH and CDR2 LQKENI. CDR3 amino acids: CASSSGQSSYNEQFF. CDR3 in DNA: TGTGCCAGCTCATCGGGACAGAGCTCCTACAATGAGCAGTTCTTC.

The chain recombines TRBV7-3 with TRBJ2-1; D not resolved. V lost 2 bases and J 0 bases, leaving 8 bases between the germline ends. The CDR3 spans 15 residues. The germline V gene encodes CDR1 SGHTA and CDR2 FQGTGA. The CDR3 nucleotides read TGTGCCAGCAGCTTATCAGGCGGCTCCTACAATGAGCAGTTCTTC. Its protein is CASSLSGGSYNEQFF.

As regards this clone: The limits of the CDR3 on the DNA are not certain, so only TCRdb's listed CDR3 is given. The V and J genes are TRBV2 and TRBJ2-7. Germline V gives CDR1 SNHLY, CDR2 FYNNEI. The CDR3 spans 15 residues, counting both ends. CDR3 protein: CASSDQLVGEGSEYF.

The chain recombines TRBV4-1 with TRBJ1-1; D gene ambiguous. The CDR3 totals 15 residues. Germline V CDR1 and CDR2: MGHRA, YSYEKL. V was pared by 0 bases and J by 4 bases, with 12 bases between. For the CDR3, the DNA is TGCGCCAGCAGCCAAGAAACCCGTGTGCTCACTGAAGCTTTCTTT. It translates to CASSQETRVLTEAFF.

The J gene is TRBJ2-3, the V gene TRBV5-1; D perhaps matches TRBD2 (7 bases). V lost 6 bases, J lost 5 bases, and 22 bases lay in between. This CDR3 is 16 amino acids long. Per the germline V gene, CDR1 is SGHRS and CDR2 is YFSETQ. CDR3 DNA: TGCGCCAGCAATAAAAGGACAGTGAGGGAGGGAGATACGCAGTATTTT. Translation: CASNKRTVREGDTQYF.

This clone was seen more than once but under ten times. This chain connects TRBV28 to TRBJ1-2, with D uncertain. Trimming removed 7 bases from V and 3 bases from J, with 15 bases in between. The CDR3 loop spans 14 amino acids. The germline V gene has CDR1 MDHEN and CDR2 SYDVKM. The CDR3 DNA reads TGTGCCAGCACCCCCTCGGTCGGTTACTATGGCTACACCTTC. It encodes CASTPSVGYYGYTF.

The chain recombines TRBV19 with TRBJ2-7, with 8 bases lining up with TRBD1. Per germline, CDR1 LNHDA and CDR2 SQIVND (reference sequence). Germline trimming cut 6 bases from V and 2 bases from J; bases unmatched to any gene: 9. The CDR3 runs to 15 residues. CDR3 region: CASSPSAGGTYEQYF. The CDR3 DNA follows: TGTGCCAGTAGCCCCTCGGCAGGGGGCACCTACGAGCAGTACTTC.

The rearrangement joins TRBV7-3 to TRBJ2-2, with D unresolved. This CDR3 contains 15 residues. Germline V gene data show CDR1 as SGHTA and CDR2 as FQGTGA. Trimming took 1 base from V and 7 from J, leaving 13 bases between them. CDR3 sequence (DNA): TGTGCCAGCAGCTTAAACGGAGTGACGGGCGGGGAGCTGTTTTTT. Translation gives CASSLNGVTGGELFF.

CDR3 sequence: CASSDGAPSSYEQYF. For the CDR3, the DNA is TGTGCCAGCAGTGATGGGGCTCCTAGCTCCTACGAGCAGTACTTC. The chain recombines TRBV25-1 with TRBJ2-7, with D possibly being TRBD1 (5 bases). With 3 bases removed from V and 0 bases from J, the gap between germline ends came to 12 bases. The CDR3 totals 15 residues. The germline V gene encodes CDR1 MGHDK and CDR2 SYGVNS.

The chain links TRBV5-1 to TRBJ1-4; no clear D. Germline V CDR1 and CDR2: SGHRS, YFSETQ. V gave up 6 bases and J gave up 4 bases, with 10 bases separating them. The CDR3 is made up of 13 amino acids. The CDR3: CASNDGVNEKLFF. Written as DNA, the CDR3 is TGCGCCAGCAACGATGGAGTTAATGAAAAACTGTTTTTT.

The chain combines TRBV5-6 with TRBJ2-7; TRBD2 aligns across 14 bases. Germline V gene data show CDR1 as SGHDT and CDR2 as YYEEEE. The CDR3 is made up of 16 amino acids. J gave up 2 bases and V 3 bases, and 4 bases lay outside the gene matches. In DNA, the CDR3 is TGTGCCAGCAGCTCAGGACTAGCGGGAGGCCCCTACGAGCAGTACTTC. Residues: CASSSGLAGGPYEQYF.

In its sample, this clone was seen once. This chain links TRBV7-9 with TRBJ2-7; no firm D call. This CDR3 spans 11 amino acids. Germline lookup yields CDR1 SEHNR and CDR2 FQNEAQ (reference sequence). V was pared by 1 base and J by 7 bases, with 5 bases between. The DNA of the CDR3 is TGTGCCAGCAGCTTAGTTCAAGAGCAGTACTTC. Its translation: CASSLVQEQYF.

The chain employs TRBV7-9 and TRBJ1-5, with D perhaps matching TRBD1 (5 bases). This CDR3 comprises 15 residues. Germline CDR1 and CDR2: SEHNR and FQNEAQ (reference sequence). Deletions cut 5 bases from V and 3 bases from J, with 14 bases between. The CDR3 loop reads CASSQGSSTNQPQHF. Written as DNA, the CDR3 is TGTGCCAGCAGCCAGGGTTCTTCCACCAATCAGCCCCAGCATTTT.

This chain uses TRBV7-2 with TRBJ2-7; D not certain. Trimming removed 5 bases from V and 0 bases from J, with 11 bases in between. This CDR3 region has 14 residues. Germline values: CDR1 SGHTA, CDR2 FQGNSA. The CDR3 here is CASSLASSSYEQYF. DNA of the CDR3: TGTGCCAGCAGCCTCGCCTCGAGCTCCTACGAGCAGTACTTC.

This chain uses TRBV18 with TRBJ1-2; D might be TRBD1 (6 bases). V was cut by 3 bases and J by 4 bases, with 12 bases left in between. The length of the CDR3 is 14 residues. Germline V CDR1 and CDR2: KGHSH, LQKENI. The CDR3 DNA is TGTGCCAGCTCACCTGAGGCAGGGGTCTATGGCTACACCTTC. It codes for CASSPEAGVYGYTF.

The chain recombines TRBV11-1 with TRBJ1-6; D may be TRBD1 (5 bases). The CDR3 runs to 14 residues. Trimming removed 5 bases at V and 8 bases at J, with 13 bases between. CDR1 SGHAT and CDR2 FQDESV come from the germline V gene (reference sequence). The CDR3 is CASSPRGNHSPLHF. CDR3 in DNA: TGTGCCAGCAGCCCACGGGGGAATCATTCACCCCTCCACTTT.

The rearrangement uses TRBV19 and TRBJ2-5, with 7 bases that match TRBD2. Germline lookup yields CDR1 LNHDA and CDR2 SQIVND (reference sequence). J gave up 2 bases and V 4 bases, and 10 bases lay outside the gene matches. The CDR3 totals 16 residues. The CDR3 region is CASSSFGGSDQETQYF. The CDR3 DNA sequence: TGTGCCAGTAGTAGCTTCGGCGGGAGCGATCAAGAGACCCAGTACTTC.

The chain recombines TRBV6-5 with TRBJ2-5, with 10 bases matching TRBD1. CDR3 size: 14 residues. J lost 5 bases, V lost 2 bases, and 2 bases had no gene match. The germline CDR1 and CDR2 sequences are MNHEY and SVGAGI. CDR3: CASSYGTGAETQYF. CDR3 in DNA: TGTGCCAGCAGTTACGGGACAGGGGCCGAGACCCAGTACTTC.

Only one count was recorded for this clone. The V gene is TRBV20-1, the J gene TRBJ2-4; D is ambiguous. The CDR3 runs 11 residues. Trimming left V 2 bases short and J 6 bases short, with 5 bases between. Germline loops: CDR1 DFQATT, CDR2 SNEGSKA (reference sequence). The CDR3 DNA is TGCAGTGCTAGACCGGGAAACATTCAGTACTTC. Protein: CSARPGNIQYF.